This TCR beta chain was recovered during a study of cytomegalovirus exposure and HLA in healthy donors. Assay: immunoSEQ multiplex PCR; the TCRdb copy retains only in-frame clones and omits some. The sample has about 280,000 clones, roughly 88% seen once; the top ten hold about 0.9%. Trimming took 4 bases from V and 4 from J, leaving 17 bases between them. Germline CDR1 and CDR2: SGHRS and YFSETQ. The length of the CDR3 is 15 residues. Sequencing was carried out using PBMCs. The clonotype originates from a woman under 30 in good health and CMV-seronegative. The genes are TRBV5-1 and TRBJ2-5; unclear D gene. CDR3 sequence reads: CASSVDLDSAETQYF. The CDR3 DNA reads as TGCGCCAGCAGCGTCGACTTAGATTCGGCAGAGACCCAGTACTTC.